The present T cell receptor beta chain was sequenced within a study of T cell changes during pregnancy in multiple sclerosis. This clone was counted once. The J segment lost 8 bases and the V segment lost 0 bases, leaving 6 bases of the junction unmatched. The CDR3 is made up of 16 amino acids. Germline V gene data show CDR1 as ENHRY and CDR2 as SYGVKD. Clones were sequenced by immunoSEQ multiplex PCR, and TCRdb holds only the in-frame ones, with some missing. Among about 59,000 clones, around 90% were seen once, and the ten largest hold less than 3.5%. The rearrangement joins TRBV10-3 to TRBJ2-1, with 11 bases matching TRBD2. The sequencing here drew on peripheral blood, taken in the third trimester of pregnancy. This sequence originates from a female donor in good health, enrolled as a control in a pregnancy study. CDR3 loop: CAISESSSGGADEQFF. DNA of the CDR3: TGTGCCATCAGTGAGTCGAGTAGCGGGGGGGCTGATGAGCAGTTCTTC.